The entry that follows covers one T cell receptor (beta chain) sequence. The data were obtained in a study of blood T cell repertoires in COVID-19. Overall study: Acute and convalescent COVID-19 specimens originated in the United States, Italy and Spain. PBMCs, B-cell-depleted T cells, or T cells were the source of the cDNA or gDNA that made up the material.

Per the original methods: Amplifying reference gene primers gave estimates of nucleated cell counts. Using immunoSEQ multiplex PCR, the repertoire was profiled, and TCRdb retains in-frame clones only, with some absent. The DNA gave D and trimming, while V, J and clone size come from that table. The table includes more than 250,000 clones, approximately 80% detected once. Germline V lookup: CDR1 MNHEY, CDR2 SVGAGI. The CDR3 sequence is 15 residues long. V lost 7 bases to trimming and J lost 2 bases; unmatched junction nucleotides: 7. The chain uses TRBV6-5 and TRBJ2-3; 9 bases are a match to TRBD2. The specimen sequenced was peripheral blood. This clonotype originated in a human donor in a cohort sampled during active COVID-19. The CDR3 sequence is CASIPAGGFTDTQYF. The DNA of the CDR3 is TGTGCCAGCATTCCAGCGGGAGGATTCACAGATACGCAGTATTTT.